This entry is about one T cell receptor (beta chain). Its specificity is unknown. This sample was included in a study of breast tumors, draining lymph nodes, adjacent tissues. Study-wide results and caveats: Compared with basal-like, luminal-like tumors shared significantly more repertoire with nontumor tissue. Compared with lymph nodes, tumors were less diverse; compared with nontumor tissue, more. The data were judged consistent with most tumor T cells coming from lymph node and expanding in tumor.

CDR3 length equals 13 residues. Germline CDR1 and CDR2: SGHVS and FQNEAQ. V was pared by 7 bases and J by 7 bases, with 16 bases between. TCRdb reprocessed the multiplex PCR reads with MiXCR, giving one entry per CDR3 protein. This sample has just under 65,000 distinct CDR3 sequences, with roughly 59% found just once. The receptor was isolated from a female donor with breast cancer. Some clones in this sample may be carry-over from other donors' samples. Sequences were obtained from breast tumor tissue. The chain joins TRBV7-8 to TRBJ1-2; perhaps TRBD1 as D (5 bases). The CDR3 is CASTGGGAGGYTF. The CDR3 coding sequence is TGTGCCAGCACCGGGGGGGGAGCGGGTGGCTACACCTTC.